The 25 T cell receptor beta chains listed next were all sequenced from one sample in a study of cytomegalovirus exposure and HLA in healthy donors. PCR involved 60 Vbeta and 13 Jbeta primers. Profiling relied on immunoSEQ multiplex PCR, and the TCRdb table lists in-frame clones only, not all of them. The table has over 150,000 clones, under 90% seen once. Sample: PBMCs. The receptors derive from a young man in good health and CMV-seronegative.

J is TRBJ2-5 and V is TRBV4-1; D may be TRBD1 (6 bases). V was clipped by 5 bases and J by 0 bases, with 10 bases between them. The CDR3 extends over 14 amino acids. Per the germline V gene, CDR1 is MGHRA and CDR2 is YSYEKL. This CDR3 reads CASSGTGYQETQYF. The CDR3 DNA sequence: TGCGCCAGCAGCGGTACAGGGTACCAAGAGACCCAGTACTTC.

The gene calls are TRBV4-3 and TRBJ1-6; unclear D gene. The CDR3 contains 14 residues. V was trimmed by 0 bases and J by 7 bases, leaving 7 bases between them. Germline V gene lookup returns CDR1 LGHNA and CDR2 YSLEER. The CDR3 sequence is CASSQEGSNSPLHF. The CDR3 nucleotides read TGCGCCAGCAGCCAAGAGGGCAGCAATTCACCCCTCCACTTT.

The gene calls are TRBV25-1 and TRBJ1-2; a weak D match, TRBD1 (5 bases). The CDR3 contains 17 residues. Germline loops: CDR1 MGHDK, CDR2 SYGVNS. V lost 1 base and J 8 bases, leaving 23 bases between the germline ends. CDR3: CASSEWRRGARNGGYTF. In nucleotides, the CDR3 is TGTGCCAGCAGTGAATGGAGGAGGGGCGCGAGGAATGGGGGCTACACCTTC.

This chain joins TRBV28 and TRBJ1-4, with a tentative D call TRBD1 (5 bases). The V and J ends lost 7 bases and 8 bases respectively, with 17 bases between them. This CDR3 has 14 residues. Germline CDR1 is MDHEN and CDR2 is SYDVKM. Here the CDR3 DNA reads TGTGCCAGCACCTTGGCAGGGTCCATCGAAAAACTGTTTTTT. It translates to CASTLAGSIEKLFF.

The CDR3 DNA sequence: TGTGCCAGCAGGACGGACAGCGGGAACACCGGGGAGCTGTTTTTT. It codes for CASRTDSGNTGELFF. This chain connects TRBV6-5 to TRBJ2-2; D possibly corresponds to TRBD1 (6 bases). The CDR3 has 15 amino acids. V was shortened by 6 bases and J by 1 base, with 12 bases between the two germline ends. Per the germline V gene, CDR1 is MNHEY and CDR2 is SVGAGI.

V usage is TRBV7-3 and J usage is TRBJ1-1; 7 bases align to TRBD1. Losses at the gene ends were 4 bases for V and 5 bases for J; bases not matched to a gene: 13. There are 16 residues in the CDR3. Germline values: CDR1 SGHTA, CDR2 FQGTGA. CDR3 in amino acids: CASSSKPRDSRTEAFF. DNA of the CDR3: TGTGCCAGCAGCTCTAAACCCCGGGACAGTAGGACTGAAGCTTTCTTT. Looking up the rest from reference TRBV7-3 and TRBJ1-1 gives the full variable domain: GAGVSQTPSNKVTEKGKYVELRCDPISGHTALYWYRQSLGQGPEFLIYFQGTGAADDSGLPNDRFFAVRPEGSVSTLKIQRTERGDSAVYLCASSSKPRDSRTEAFFGQGTRLTVV.

The rearrangement uses TRBV5-1 and TRBJ1-1; unclear D gene. The ends were cut back, 9 bases at V and 5 bases at J, with 23 bases in the middle. CDR1 is SGHRS and CDR2 is YFSETQ in the germline V gene. The CDR3 is made up of 15 amino acids. The CDR3 nucleotides are TGCGCCACCAGTACCTCGACCGGGAGTCGGACTGAAGCTTTCTTT. Amino acids: CATSTSTGSRTEAFF.

The chain joins TRBV4-1 to TRBJ1-6; weak D call: TRBD1 (5 bases). The CDR3 runs to 15 residues. The germline V gene has CDR1 MGHRA and CDR2 YSYEKL. V lost 0 bases, J lost 5 bases, and 8 bases lay in between. For the CDR3, the DNA is TGCGCCAGCAGCCAAGACGACAGCCATAATTCACCCCTCCACTTT. Protein: CASSQDDSHNSPLHF.

V usage is TRBV30 and J usage is TRBJ2-3, with D perhaps matching TRBD2 (6 bases). Germline loops: CDR1 GTSNPN, CDR2 SVGIG (reference sequence). This CDR3 comprises 11 residues. Trimming took 5 bases from V and 8 from J, leaving 11 bases between them. The DNA for the CDR3 is TGTGCCTGGGAAAGGGAGGCTACGCAGTATTTT. Translating it yields CAWEREATQYF.

This clone was seen a few times. V and J are TRBV19 and TRBJ1-5, with 7 bases identical to TRBD1. Trimming at V came to 3 bases and at J to 2 bases, leaving 13 bases not matched to a gene. The germline CDR1 and CDR2 sequences are LNHDA and SQIVND (reference sequence). This CDR3 has 18 residues. The CDR3 nucleotides are TGTGCCAGTAGTATGGTGTCAGGGGGTATTGGTGGCAATCAGCCCCAGCATTTT. It codes for CASSMVSGGIGGNQPQHF.

This chain connects TRBV7-2 to TRBJ1-1, with a tentative D call TRBD1 (6 bases). The CDR3 contains 14 residues. Per germline, CDR1 SGHTA and CDR2 FQGNSA. V dropped 0 bases and J dropped 8 bases, with 13 bases sitting between them. The CDR3 is CASSLAAFRGEAFF. CDR3 coding DNA: TGTGCCAGCAGCTTAGCGGCCTTCAGGGGCGAAGCTTTCTTT.

The CDR3 nucleotides are TGTGCCACCTCCTCAGGGAACACTGAAGCTTTCTTT. It yields the protein CATSSGNTEAFF. V usage is TRBV2 and J usage is TRBJ1-1, with D uncertain. V lost 10 bases to trimming and J lost 1 base, with 10 bases between them. The CDR3 loop spans 12 amino acids. Germline V gene lookup returns CDR1 SNHLY and CDR2 FYNNEI. Full variable domain (missing parts from reference TRBV2 and TRBJ1-1): EPEVTQTPSHQVTQMGQEVILRCVPISNHLYFYWYRQILGQKVEFLVSFYNNEISEKSEIFDDQFSVERPDGSNFTLKIRSTKLEDSAMYFCATSSGNTEAFFGQGTRLTVV.

This clone was counted only a few times. This sequence joins TRBV6-1 and TRBJ2-2; D not certain. CDR1 and CDR2 from the germline V gene are MNHNS and SASEGT. V was shortened by 6 bases and J by 4 bases, with 9 bases between the two germline ends. This CDR3 is built from 13 residues. CDR3 in amino acids: CASSSYRTGELFF. The CDR3 nucleotides are TGTGCCAGCAGCTCCTACCGCACCGGGGAGCTGTTTTTT.

The chain links TRBV19 to TRBJ1-5; D perhaps matches TRBD1 (5 bases). Germline CDR1 reads LNHDA; CDR2 reads SQIVND (reference sequence). V lost 7 bases and J 7 bases, leaving 14 bases between the germline ends. This CDR3 is built from 13 residues. The CDR3 DNA follows: TGTGCCAGTAACCACAGGCGGGAGCAGCCCCAGCATTTT. This sequence encodes CASNHRREQPQHF.

This clone was recorded only once. The chain employs TRBV6-1 and TRBJ1-2; tentatively, D is TRBD1 (6 bases). The germline CDR1 and CDR2 sequences are MNHNS and SASEGT. V was pared by 2 bases and J by 2 bases, with 9 bases between. The CDR3 has 14 residues. Here the CDR3 reads CASSEPGTNYGYTF. CDR3 sequence (DNA): TGTGCCAGCAGTGAACCAGGGACAAACTATGGCTACACCTTC.

The rearrangement uses TRBV4-2 and TRBJ2-1, with 10 bases that match TRBD2. The V gene's germline CDR1 is LGHNA and CDR2 YNFKEQ. CDR3 length equals 17 residues. Trimming at V came to 0 bases and at J to 0 bases, leaving 2 bases not matched to a gene. Written as DNA, the CDR3 is TGTGCCAGCAGCCAAGATCCTAGCGGGAGCTCCTACAATGAGCAGTTCTTC. This codes for CASSQDPSGSSYNEQFF.

The table lists this clone with a count of one. The rearrangement uses TRBV6-1 and TRBJ1-2; 12 bases are shared with TRBD1. This CDR3 is 15 amino acids long. Germline V gives CDR1 MNHNS, CDR2 SASEGT. The V gene end was trimmed by 3 bases and the J gene end by 6 bases; junction bases not matched to a gene: 5. Here the CDR3 DNA reads TGTGCCAGCAGTGAGAGGGGACAGGGGGCCGATGGCTACACCTTC. Protein: CASSERGQGADGYTF.

The genes are TRBV6-1 and TRBJ1-3; tentative D call: TRBD1 (5 bases). The CDR3 sequence is 14 residues long. Germline lookup yields CDR1 MNHNS and CDR2 SASEGT. The ends were cut back, 6 bases at V and 4 bases at J, with 13 bases in the middle. DNA for the CDR3: TGTGCCAGCAGCCGGGGGGGTCCAGGAAACACCATATATTTT. Its protein is CASSRGGPGNTIYF.

This sequence joins TRBV6-6 and TRBJ1-1, with no clear D. This CDR3 has 15 residues. Trimming pared 8 bases from V and 3 bases from J, leaving 19 bases between. Germline V gene data show CDR1 as MNHNY and CDR2 as SVGAGI (reference sequence). CDR3 region: CASAGVRAWDTEAFF. CDR3 in DNA: TGTGCCAGCGCCGGGGTAAGGGCGTGGGACACTGAAGCTTTCTTT.

This chain connects TRBV21-1 to TRBJ1-5; the table's D call TRBD1 went unverified against the DNA. TRBV21-1 is labeled a pseudogene. The CDR3 is 13 amino acids. The CDR3 nucleotides are TGTGCCAGCAAGACAGGGAAAGGACAGCCCCAGCATTTT. This sequence encodes CASKTGKGQPQHF.

The chain recombines TRBV5-6 with TRBJ2-7; tentatively, D is TRBD2 (7 bases). This CDR3 spans 14 amino acids. Trimming took 4 bases from V and 4 from J, leaving 15 bases between them. CDR1 SGHDT and CDR2 YYEEEE come from the germline V gene. CDR3 loop: CASSRTGRGYEQYF. CDR3 nucleotides: TGTGCCAGCAGCCGAACAGGGCGGGGGTACGAGCAGTACTTC.

This chain links TRBV5-6 with TRBJ2-3; no reliable D call. Trimming took 2 bases from V and 2 from J, leaving 3 bases between them. Germline values: CDR1 SGHDT, CDR2 YYEEEE. The CDR3 extends over 12 amino acids. CDR3 region: CASSFNTDTQYF. In DNA, the CDR3 is TGTGCCAGCAGCTTTAACACAGATACGCAGTATTTT. Complete variable domain (other parts from reference TRBV5-6 and TRBJ2-3): DAGVTQSPTHLIKTRGQQVTLRCSPKSGHDTVSWYQQALGQGPQFIFQYYEEEERQRGNFPDRFSGHQFPNYSSELNVNALLLGDSALYLCASSFNTDTQYFGPGTRLTVL.

This chain uses TRBV18 with TRBJ1-1; 10 positions match TRBD1. Germline trimming cut 4 bases from V and 3 bases from J; bases unmatched to any gene: 8. CDR1 KGHSH and CDR2 LQKENI come from the germline V gene. This CDR3 contains 16 residues. For the CDR3, the DNA is TGTGCCAGCTCACAACTGACAGGGGGCGGACACACTGAAGCTTTCTTT. Its translation is CASSQLTGGGHTEAFF.

The chain has TRBV20-1 and TRBJ2-7; D gene unclear. Trimming took 1 base from V and 3 from J, leaving 4 bases between them. The germline V gene encodes CDR1 DFQATT and CDR2 SNEGSKA (reference sequence). The CDR3 runs to 11 residues. The CDR3 coding sequence is TGCAGTGCTAGAGCGAGCTACGAGCAGTACTTC. Its translation: CSARASYEQYF.

This sequence joins TRBV6-4 and TRBJ1-1; maybe TRBD1 (6 bases). Germline-derived CDR1 and CDR2 are MRHNA and SNTAGT. The CDR3 runs 15 residues. Trimming removed 3 bases at V and 1 base at J, with 12 bases between. CDR3 coding DNA: TGTGCCAGCAGTGAATCGGGACAAGAGAACACTGAAGCTTTCTTT. It specifies CASSESGQENTEAFF.